This TCR beta chain was observed in a study of Graves' ophthalmopathy and Graves' hyperthyroidism. This clonotype was found once. TCR beta CDR3 amplification used RNA transcripts. In the first round, RT-PCR was carried out with HTBI primers, and a multiplex PCR formed the second round. TCRdb ran MiXCR on the multiplex PCR reads and lists one entry per CDR3 protein. The sample has about 740,000 distinct CDR3 sequences, approximately 40% seen once; the top ten hold 40% to 55%. The CDR3 sequence is 8 residues long. Germline V lookup: CDR1 SQVTM, CDR2 ANQGSEA. Trimming pared 3 bases from V and 11 bases from J, leaving 4 bases between.

The genes are TRBV29-1 and TRBJ1-1; D unresolved. The sequence was obtained from an adult man with Graves' ophthalmopathy. Specimen: peripheral blood. CDR3 sequence (DNA): TGCAGCGTTGAGCGGGCTTTCTTT. It translates to CSVERAFF.